Given below is one T cell receptor (beta chain) in context. The entry originates in a study of blood T cell repertoires in COVID-19. Study-level background: Samples of COVID-19 (acute and convalescent) were obtained from the United States, Italy and Spain.

Clones were read by immunoSEQ multiplex PCR, and TCRdb kept only the in-frame ones, dropping some. The sample includes some 200,000 clones, 82% of them seen just once. With V trimmed by 0 bases and J by 4 bases, 6 bases remained unmatched. The CDR3 has 16 residues. CDR1 is SGDLS, CDR2 YYNGEE, per germline. The chain carries TRBV9 and TRBJ2-5; 10 bases line up with TRBD1. The receptor's source is a woman in her seventies with COVID-19, enrolled during active disease. The sequencing sample was made of peripheral blood. DNA for the CDR3: TGTGCCAGCAGCGTAGGAGACAGGGGGCAGGTAGAGACCCAGTACTTC. This sequence encodes CASSVGDRGQVETQYF.